The rows below give T cell receptor beta chains drawn from one sample of a study of blood T cell repertoires in COVID-19. The table came from immunoSEQ multiplex PCR; TCRdb's copy has only in-frame clones and leaves some out. The table has roughly 430,000 clones, roughly 90% seen once. The specimen sequenced was PBMCs or T cells enriched from blood (not recorded which). The receptors here all came from a woman aged 40 to 55 with acute COVID-19. The CDR3 runs from the conserved cysteine through the conserved F or W. A D gene is named only where the DNA matches it firmly. The size entry is marked missing in some rows and otherwise reads once, few, many or a size class.

v_gene: TRBV7-9; d_gene: TRBD2; abundance: once; j_gene: TRBJ2-5; CDR3nt: TGTGCCAGCAGCTTAGCGGGGGGGCAAGAGACCCAGTACTTC; CDR3aa: CASSLAGGQETQYF
v_gene: TRBV3-1/TRBV3-2; d_gene: TRBD1; abundance: -; j_gene: TRBJ2-7; CDR3nt: TGTGCCAGCAGAACCGGGACAGGCGACGAGCAGTACTTC; CDR3aa: CASRTGTGDEQYF
v_gene: TRBV18; d_gene: TRBD1; abundance: -; j_gene: TRBJ1-3; CDR3nt: TGTGCCAGCTCACCAGGACAGGGCCAGACTGGAAACACCATATATTTT; CDR3aa: CASSPGQGQTGNTIYF
v_gene: TRBV11-2; d_gene: -; abundance: -; j_gene: TRBJ2-3; CDR3nt: TGTGCCAGCAGCTTAGAAGGGGCTTCCCCAGATACGCAGTATTTT; CDR3aa: CASSLEGASPDTQYF
v_gene: TRBV5-6; d_gene: -; abundance: -; j_gene: TRBJ1-5; CDR3nt: TGTGCCAGCAGCGTCCGGAGTAGAGAGCCCCAGCATTTT; CDR3aa: CASSVRSREPQHF
v_gene: TRBV18; d_gene: -; abundance: -; j_gene: TRBJ1-1; CDR3nt: TGTGCCAGCTCACCCTCTCCTATGTGGAACACTGAAGCTTTCTTT; CDR3aa: CASSPSPMWNTEAFF
v_gene: TRBV6-1; d_gene: -; abundance: -; j_gene: TRBJ1-2; CDR3nt: TGTGCCAGCAGTGAAACGGGACAAAGTGGCTACACCTTC; CDR3aa: CASSETGQSGYTF
v_gene: TRBV9; d_gene: TRBD1; abundance: -; j_gene: TRBJ2-2; CDR3nt: TGTGCCAGCAGCGTAGCGAGGGGGCGAGGGACCGGGGAGCTGTTTTTT; CDR3aa: CASSVARGRGTGELFF
v_gene: TRBV13; d_gene: -; abundance: -; j_gene: TRBJ2-7; CDR3nt: TGTGCCAGCAGCTTAGGCCTATCACAGGGTCACTACGAGCAGTACTTC; CDR3aa: CASSLGLSQGHYEQYF
v_gene: TRBV6-5; d_gene: TRBD1; abundance: -; j_gene: TRBJ2-7; CDR3nt: TGTGCCAGCCCGGGACAGGGGGCCCACGAGCAGTACTTC; CDR3aa: CASPGQGAHEQYF
v_gene: TRBV18; d_gene: TRBD2; abundance: -; j_gene: TRBJ2-3; CDR3nt: TGTGCCAGCTCTGCTAGCGGGGGCACAGATACGCAGTATTTT; CDR3aa: CASSASGGTDTQYF
v_gene: TRBV27; d_gene: TRBD2; abundance: -; j_gene: TRBJ2-1; CDR3nt: TGTGCCAGCAGTCCCCTCGGGGGGGCCTACAATGAGCAGTTCTTC; CDR3aa: CASSPLGGAYNEQFF
v_gene: TRBV18; d_gene: TRBD1; abundance: -; j_gene: TRBJ1-2; CDR3nt: TGTGCCAGCTCACCTACCTACAGGGGGCAAAGTGGCTACACCTTC; CDR3aa: CASSPTYRGQSGYTF
v_gene: TRBV7-8; d_gene: TRBD2; abundance: -; j_gene: TRBJ2-7; CDR3nt: TGTGCCAGCAGCTTAACCGGGCTAGCGGGGACCTCCTACGAGCAGTACTTC; CDR3aa: CASSLTGLAGTSYEQYF
v_gene: TRBV14; d_gene: -; abundance: -; j_gene: TRBJ2-7; CDR3nt: TGTGCCAGCAGCCAAGGCCGAAACAGGGCCTCCTACGAGCAGTACTTC; CDR3aa: CASSQGRNRASYEQYF
v_gene: TRBV30; d_gene: TRBD2; abundance: -; j_gene: TRBJ2-1; CDR3nt: TGTGCCTGGATCCTAAACCTAGCGGCTACTTACAATGAGCAGTTCTTC; CDR3aa: CAWILNLAATYNEQFF
v_gene: TRBV9; d_gene: TRBD2; abundance: -; j_gene: TRBJ2-3; CDR3nt: TGTGCCAGCAGCGAGCAGTCGGGACTAGCGGGGACAGATACGCAGTATTTT; CDR3aa: CASSEQSGLAGTDTQYF
v_gene: TRBV6-6; d_gene: TRBD2; abundance: -; j_gene: TRBJ2-1; CDR3nt: TGTGCCAGCAGCCCGAGAGCGGGGGGGCTTGTCAATGAGCAGTTCTTC; CDR3aa: CASSPRAGGLVNEQFF
v_gene: TRBV19; d_gene: -; abundance: -; j_gene: TRBJ2-7; CDR3nt: TGTGCCAGTAGTAATTCACACGGGAGCTACGAGCAGTACTTC; CDR3aa: CASSNSHGSYEQYF
v_gene: TRBV19; d_gene: TRBD1; abundance: few; j_gene: TRBJ1-2; CDR3nt: TGTGCCAGTAGTATTTTACAGGGGGCGAGCTATGGCTACACCTTC; CDR3aa: CASSILQGASYGYTF
v_gene: TRBV19; d_gene: TRBD1; abundance: -; j_gene: TRBJ1-2; CDR3nt: TGTGCCAGTAGTAGGGACAGGGGGCCCAAGTTCTATGGCTACACCTTC; CDR3aa: CASSRDRGPKFYGYTF
v_gene: TRBV9; d_gene: -; abundance: -; j_gene: TRBJ1-2; CDR3nt: TGTGCCAGCAGCGAGCGGGACACAGGCGTTATCTATGGCTACACCTTC; CDR3aa: CASSERDTGVIYGYTF
v_gene: TRBV27; d_gene: -; abundance: many; j_gene: TRBJ1-5; CDR3nt: TGTGCCAGCAGTTTATCCCCACACCCAGGGTATCAGGAGCCCCAGCATTTT; CDR3aa: CASSLSPHPGYQEPQHF
v_gene: TRBV5-1; d_gene: TRBD1; abundance: -; j_gene: TRBJ2-3; CDR3nt: TGCGCCAGCAGCCTTGGACAGGGAGGAGATACGCAGTATTTT; CDR3aa: CASSLGQGGDTQYF
v_gene: TRBV21-1; d_gene: -; abundance: -; j_gene: TRBJ2-7; CDR3nt: TGTGCCAGCAGCAAAGTGGGGAGGGATAACTACGAGCAGTACTTC; CDR3aa: CASSKVGRDNYEQYF
v_gene: TRBV14; d_gene: TRBD2; abundance: once; j_gene: TRBJ2-7; CDR3nt: TGTGCCAGCAGCCAAGACTTCCAGCGGGGGGCATACGAGCAGTACTTC; CDR3aa: CASSQDFQRGAYEQYF
v_gene: TRBV19; d_gene: TRBD1; abundance: -; j_gene: TRBJ1-6; CDR3nt: TGTGCCAGTAGTATTGGTGGCAGGGGGCCGAGTTCACCCCTCCACTTT; CDR3aa: CASSIGGRGPSSPLHF
v_gene: TRBV11-3; d_gene: -; abundance: -; j_gene: TRBJ1-1; CDR3nt: TGTGCCAGCAGCGCAGGCAGGAACACTGAAGCTTTCTTT; CDR3aa: CASSAGRNTEAFF
v_gene: TRBV2; d_gene: TRBD1; abundance: -; j_gene: TRBJ1-1; CDR3nt: TGTGCCAGCAGGACAGGGGGCGCGCACACTGAAGCTTTCTTT; CDR3aa: CASRTGGAHTEAFF
v_gene: TRBV3-1/TRBV3-2; d_gene: -; abundance: -; j_gene: TRBJ1-5; CDR3nt: TGTGCCAGCAGCCAGTCGTCCCGGGATCAGCCCCAGCATTTT; CDR3aa: CASSQSSRDQPQHF
v_gene: TRBV7-8; d_gene: TRBD2; abundance: -; j_gene: TRBJ2-5; CDR3nt: TGTGCCAGCAGCCAAGGACTAGCTCATGGCGCTGAGACCCAGTACTTC; CDR3aa: CASSQGLAHGAETQYF
v_gene: TRBV4-1; d_gene: TRBD1; abundance: -; j_gene: TRBJ2-7; CDR3nt: TGCGCCAGCAGCCAACAGACAGGGGCGTACTACGAGCAGTACTTC; CDR3aa: CASSQQTGAYYEQYF
v_gene: TRBV7-9; d_gene: -; abundance: -; j_gene: TRBJ1-2; CDR3nt: TGTGCCAGCAGCGAGATTAATGGGCGAGACTATGGCTACACCTTC; CDR3aa: CASSEINGRDYGYTF
v_gene: TRBV11-2; d_gene: -; abundance: -; j_gene: TRBJ2-1; CDR3nt: TGTGCCAGCAGCTTAGAACGCGTGAGGGATACGTTCTTC; CDR3aa: CASSLERVRDTFF
v_gene: TRBV11-2; d_gene: -; abundance: -; j_gene: TRBJ1-1; CDR3nt: TGTGCCAGCAGCCGATTACAGGGTTACGCTGAAGCTTTCTTT; CDR3aa: CASSRLQGYAEAFF
v_gene: TRBV6-1; d_gene: -; abundance: -; j_gene: TRBJ2-7; CDR3nt: TGTGCCAGCAGTGACACAGGGTTCTCCTACGAGCAGTACTTC; CDR3aa: CASSDTGFSYEQYF
v_gene: TRBV6-5; d_gene: TRBD2; abundance: -; j_gene: TRBJ2-7; CDR3nt: TGTGCCAGCAGCCTACAGCGGGGGGAGTACGAGCAGTACTTC; CDR3aa: CASSLQRGEYEQYF
v_gene: TRBV19; d_gene: TRBD1; abundance: once; j_gene: TRBJ1-4; CDR3nt: TGTGCCAGTAGTGTAACAGGGGAATTACTGTTTTTT; CDR3aa: CASSVTGELLFF
v_gene: TRBV19; d_gene: -; abundance: -; j_gene: TRBJ2-7; CDR3nt: TGTGCCAGTAGTACGGAGGGGTCAGGCAAGTACTTC; CDR3aa: CASSTEGSGKYF
v_gene: TRBV21-1; d_gene: -; abundance: -; j_gene: TRBJ1-5; CDR3nt: TGTGCCAGCAGCAAAGCGCTGACAGGGACTCAGCCCCAGCATTTT; CDR3aa: CASSKALTGTQPQHF
v_gene: TRBV6-5; d_gene: -; abundance: -; j_gene: TRBJ1-1; CDR3nt: TGTGCCAGCAGTCAGAAGGGAGGGAGTGGAGCTTTCTTT; CDR3aa: CASSQKGGSGAFF
v_gene: TRBV27; d_gene: TRBD2; abundance: -; j_gene: TRBJ2-3; CDR3nt: TGTGCCAGCAGTGATAGCGGGGGGGCAGATACGCAGTATTTT; CDR3aa: CASSDSGGADTQYF
v_gene: TRBV7-7; d_gene: -; abundance: -; j_gene: TRBJ2-5; CDR3nt: TGTGCCAGCAGCCCCGGGGCAGGGGGGATCGAGACCCAGTACTTC; CDR3aa: CASSPGAGGIETQYF
v_gene: TRBV6-5; d_gene: TRBD1; abundance: -; j_gene: TRBJ2-7; CDR3nt: TGTGCCAGCAGCATTGGGACAGGGGTCGAGAAGCAGTACTTC; CDR3aa: CASSIGTGVEKQYF
v_gene: TRBV19; d_gene: TRBD1; abundance: -; j_gene: TRBJ1-4; CDR3nt: TGTGCCAGTAGCGAGGGGGCAGGGGAAAAACTGTTTTTT; CDR3aa: CASSEGAGEKLFF
v_gene: TRBV7-2; d_gene: -; abundance: once; j_gene: TRBJ2-7; CDR3nt: TGTGCCAGCAGCCCAGAGACAGTTATCTACGAGCAGTACTTC; CDR3aa: CASSPETVIYEQYF
v_gene: TRBV19; d_gene: TRBD2; abundance: once; j_gene: TRBJ2-7; CDR3nt: TGTGCCAGTAGCCGCCTCAGCGGGGGGCGCTACGAGCAGTACTTC; CDR3aa: CASSRLSGGRYEQYF
v_gene: TRBV4-1; d_gene: -; abundance: -; j_gene: TRBJ2-3; CDR3nt: TGCGCCAGCAGCCAAGTTCTAGCTCGTCCCACAGATACGCAGTATTTT; CDR3aa: CASSQVLARPTDTQYF
v_gene: TRBV5-1; d_gene: TRBD2; abundance: -; j_gene: TRBJ2-7; CDR3nt: TGCGCCAGCAGCGAGGGGACTAGCGGGGGGGCTGGGCTCTCCTACGAGCAGTACTTC; CDR3aa: CASSEGTSGGAGLSYEQYF
v_gene: TRBV12-3/TRBV12-4; d_gene: TRBD1; abundance: -; j_gene: TRBJ1-2; CDR3nt: TGTGCCAGCCACCCAGGGGGTAACTATGGCTACACCTTC; CDR3aa: CASHPGGNYGYTF
v_gene: TRBV5-1; d_gene: -; abundance: -; j_gene: TRBJ1-6; CDR3nt: TGCGCCAGCAGCTTGTCACAGGGTGATCGTTCACCCCTCCACTTT; CDR3aa: CASSLSQGDRSPLHF
v_gene: TRBV30; d_gene: TRBD1; abundance: -; j_gene: TRBJ1-1; CDR3nt: TGTGCCTGGAGTTTGACAGGGGGGGGTAAGGCTGAAGCTTTCTTT; CDR3aa: CAWSLTGGGKAEAFF
v_gene: TRBV10-3; d_gene: -; abundance: -; j_gene: TRBJ1-6; CDR3nt: TGTGCCATCGGGGCCCCAAATTCACCCCTCCACTTT; CDR3aa: CAIGAPNSPLHF
v_gene: TRBV2; d_gene: TRBD1; abundance: -; j_gene: TRBJ1-6; CDR3nt: TGTGCCAGCAGCGTATCTGGGACAGGGACGAGGTCACCCCTCCACTTT; CDR3aa: CASSVSGTGTRSPLHF
v_gene: TRBV5-1; d_gene: TRBD2; abundance: -; j_gene: TRBJ2-1; CDR3nt: TGCGCCAGCAGCTTGGGGGCGGGGGGCCTCTCCAATGAGCAGTTCTTC; CDR3aa: CASSLGAGGLSNEQFF
v_gene: TRBV2; d_gene: -; abundance: -; j_gene: TRBJ1-5; CDR3nt: TGTGCCAGCAGTGTAAGAAGGGGTGATCAGCCCCAGCATTTT; CDR3aa: CASSVRRGDQPQHF